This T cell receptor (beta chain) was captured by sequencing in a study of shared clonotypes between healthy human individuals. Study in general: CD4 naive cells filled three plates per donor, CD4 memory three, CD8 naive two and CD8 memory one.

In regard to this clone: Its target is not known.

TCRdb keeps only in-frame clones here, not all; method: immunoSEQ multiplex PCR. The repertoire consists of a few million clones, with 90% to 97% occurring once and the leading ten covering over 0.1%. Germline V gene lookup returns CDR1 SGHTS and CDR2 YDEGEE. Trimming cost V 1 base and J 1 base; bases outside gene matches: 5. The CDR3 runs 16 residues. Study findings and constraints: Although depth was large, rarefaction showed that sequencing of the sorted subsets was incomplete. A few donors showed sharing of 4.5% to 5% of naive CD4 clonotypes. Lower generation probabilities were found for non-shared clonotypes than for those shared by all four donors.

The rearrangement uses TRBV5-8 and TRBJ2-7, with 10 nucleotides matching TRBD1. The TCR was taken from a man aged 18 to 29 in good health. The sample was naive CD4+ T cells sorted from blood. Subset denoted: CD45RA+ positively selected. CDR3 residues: CASSLWGQGSSYEQYF. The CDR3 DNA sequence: TGTGCCAGCAGCTTGTGGGGACAGGGGTCTTCCTACGAGCAGTACTTC.